Shown below are 24 T cell receptor beta chains from a single sample sequenced in a study of shared clonotypes between healthy human individuals. Sequencing was performed with immunoSEQ multiplex PCR; in TCRdb, only in-frame clones are kept and a portion is missing. In the table there are about 610,000 clones, 97% of which are singletons. The sample comprised naive CD4+ T cells sorted from blood. Subset indicated: CD45RA+ positively selected. These receptors all come from a woman aged 25 to 45 in good health.

J is TRBJ1-4 and V is TRBV28; 7 bases match TRBD1. This CDR3 region has 16 residues. Trimming removed 6 bases from V and 4 bases from J; junction bases left unmatched: 11. CDR1 MDHEN and CDR2 SYDVKM come from the germline V gene. CDR3 region: CASSVGAGGVNEKLFF. DNA for the CDR3: TGTGCCAGCAGCGTTGGGGCAGGGGGAGTTAATGAAAAACTGTTTTTT.

The table lists this clone with a count of one. This sequence joins TRBV7-8 and TRBJ1-5; D is undetermined. The germline V gene encodes CDR1 SGHVS and CDR2 FQNEAQ. V was pared by 3 bases and J by 1 base, with 10 bases between. The CDR3 is 15 amino acids. The CDR3 here is CASSLMGGSNQPQHF. In nucleotides, the CDR3 is TGTGCCAGCAGCTTGATGGGAGGCAGCAATCAGCCCCAGCATTTT. The variable domain in full, with the rest retrieved from reference TRBV7-8 and TRBJ1-5, is GAGVSQSPRYKVAKRGQDVALRCDPISGHVSLFWYQQALGQGPEFLTYFQNEAQLDKSGLPSDRFFAERPEGSVSTLKIQRTQQEDSAVYLCASSLMGGSNQPQHFGDGTRLSIL.

This chain uses TRBV6-4 with TRBJ2-1; weak D call: TRBD1 (6 bases). Germline V gives CDR1 MRHNA, CDR2 SNTAGT. The CDR3 has 15 residues. Trimming stripped 6 bases from V and 2 bases from J, with 14 bases between. CDR3 DNA sequence: TGTGCCAGCAGCCTGGGGGCTGACACCTACAATGAGCAGTTCTTC. Translated, it gives CASSLGADTYNEQFF.

The chain is built from TRBV28 and TRBJ2-1, with 7 bases that match TRBD1. Unmatched junction bases numbered 6, after V lost 3 bases and J lost 4 bases. The CDR3 totals 15 residues. The germline V gene encodes CDR1 MDHEN and CDR2 SYDVKM. This chain's CDR3 is CASSFTGTEYNEQFF. The CDR3 DNA reads TGTGCCAGCAGTTTTACCGGGACAGAATACAATGAGCAGTTCTTC.

This sequence joins TRBV23-1 and TRBJ1-3; a weak D match, TRBD1 (6 bases). TRBV23-1 is identified as an open reading frame with a role that is uncertain. The CDR3 length is 18 residues. V was trimmed by 5 bases and J by 0 bases, leaving 20 bases between them. CDR3 region: CASSVDFRDTFSGNTIYF. DNA of the CDR3: TGCGCCAGCAGTGTAGACTTCCGGGACACTTTCTCTGGAAACACCATATATTTT.

This chain uses TRBV2 with TRBJ1-4; the match to TRBD1 covers 9 bases. There are 14 residues in the CDR3. V gave up 6 bases and J gave up 5 bases; unmatched junction bases: 4. The germline V gene encodes CDR1 SNHLY and CDR2 FYNNEI. The CDR3 region is CASSIQGANEKLFF. Written as DNA, the CDR3 is TGTGCCAGCAGCATACAGGGGGCGAATGAAAAACTGTTTTTT.

The gene calls are TRBV4-1 and TRBJ2-7; 10 bases align to TRBD2. V lost 0 bases and J lost 4; bases outside the gene matches: 6. The germline V gene has CDR1 MGHRA and CDR2 YSYEKL. This CDR3 is built from 16 residues. CDR3 DNA: TGCGCCAGCAGCCAAGATCAAACTAGCGGGATATACGAGCAGTACTTC. Encoded protein: CASSQDQTSGIYEQYF.

The chain links TRBV28 to TRBJ2-3; D is uncertain. This CDR3 has 13 residues. Trimming cost V 11 bases and J 3 bases, with 15 bases left between them. Germline CDR1 is MDHEN and CDR2 is SYDVKM. The CDR3 DNA reads as TGTGCCTGTCTCAGACTTATGACAGATACGCAGTATTTT. This translates into CACLRLMTDTQYF.

V gene TRBV15 combines with J gene TRBJ1-1; TRBD1 aligns across 7 bases. Germline CDR1 LNHNV, CDR2 YYDKDF (reference sequence). V shed 7 bases and J 3 bases; nucleotides not matched to a gene: 8. The CDR3 runs 14 residues. CDR3 bases: TGTGCCACCAATCGACAGGGCCTTGACACTGAAGCTTTCTTT. Encoded protein: CATNRQGLDTEAFF.

The gene calls are TRBV7-8 and TRBJ2-5, with D perhaps TRBD2 (5 bases). The CDR3 consists of 15 residues. The germline CDR1 and CDR2 sequences are SGHVS and FQNEAQ. The germline V and J ends were trimmed by 1 base and 5 bases, with 14 bases remaining between them. CDR3 sequence reads: CASSLGRLAPETQYF. CDR3 in DNA: TGTGCCAGCAGCTTAGGTCGCCTAGCCCCCGAGACCCAGTACTTC.

The V call is TRBV2, the J call TRBJ2-1; 10 bases map to TRBD2. Looked up from germline, CDR1 is SNHLY and CDR2 is FYNNEI. The CDR3 loop spans 14 amino acids. J was trimmed by 3 bases and V by 6 bases; bases with no gene match: 2. CDR3 sequence reads: CASRRTSGYNEQFF. CDR3 coding DNA: TGTGCCAGCAGGCGGACTAGCGGCTACAATGAGCAGTTCTTC.

The chain combines TRBV11-2 with TRBJ2-7; D is perhaps TRBD1 (6 bases). The CDR3 is 15 residues long. Trimming took 5 bases from V and 2 from J, leaving 16 bases between them. Germline CDR1 is SGHAT and CDR2 is FQNNGV. In DNA form, the CDR3 reads TGTGCCAGCAGCGTGGACAGAGCTGGACCCTACGAGCAGTACTTC. Translation: CASSVDRAGPYEQYF.

The genes are TRBV4-1 and TRBJ2-4, with 10 bases identical to TRBD2. Germline lookup yields CDR1 MGHRA and CDR2 YSYEKL. The CDR3 has 15 residues. V dropped 0 bases and J dropped 15; count of bases not matched to a gene: 11. For the CDR3, the DNA is TGCGCCAGCAGCCAAGATAGGACTAGCGGTTCCCGGGGGTACTTC. Translating gives CASSQDRTSGSRGYF.

V usage is TRBV7-3 and J usage is TRBJ2-1, with 13 bases identical to TRBD2. J gave up 1 base and V 4 bases, and 10 bases lay outside the gene matches. Germline CDR1 and CDR2: SGHTA and FQGTGA. This CDR3 is 19 amino acids long. The CDR3 reads CASSSTRTSGSGSYNEQFF. The CDR3 DNA follows: TGTGCCAGCAGCTCCACGAGGACTAGCGGGAGTGGATCCTACAATGAGCAGTTCTTC.

The V and J genes are TRBV5-4 and TRBJ2-2; D possibly corresponds to TRBD1 (6 bases). The CDR3 runs to 14 residues. Looked up from germline, CDR1 is SGHNT and CDR2 is YYREEE (reference sequence). Trimming left V 1 base short and J 5 bases short, with 9 bases between. The DNA for the CDR3 is TGTGCCAGCAGCTTGACAGGGTCGACCGGGGAGCTGTTTTTT. Translating gives CASSLTGSTGELFF.

Points on this clone: The same CDR3 also results from other DNA sequences found in this sample. Written as DNA, the CDR3 is TGTGCCAGCAGTTACACCGGGAGCGAGCAGTACTTC. Translation gives CASSYTGSEQYF. The V call is TRBV6-5, the J call TRBJ2-7; TRBD2 might be the D (6 bases). Trimming removed 2 bases from V and 6 bases from J, with 8 bases in between. This CDR3 has 12 residues. Germline loops: CDR1 MNHEY, CDR2 SVGAGI.

The chain combines TRBV15 with TRBJ2-5; tentatively, D is TRBD2 (6 bases). Trimming left V 8 bases short and J 5 bases short, with 15 bases between. Germline V gene sequence: CDR1 LNHNV, CDR2 YYDKDF (reference sequence). The CDR3 spans 13 residues. As DNA, the CDR3 is TGTGCCACCTCAATGGGCGGGAAGGAGACCCAGTACTTC. It encodes CATSMGGKETQYF. Using reference TRBV15 and TRBJ2-5 for the parts outside the CDR3, the full variable domain is DAMVIQNPRYQVTQFGKPVTLSCSQTLNHNVMYWYQQKSSQAPKLLFHYYDKDFNNEADTPDNFQSRRPNTSFCFLDIRSPGLGDTAMYLCATSMGGKETQYFGPGTRLLVL.

This chain links TRBV5-1 with TRBJ1-4; possible D gene TRBD1, 6 bases. Germline V gene data show CDR1 as SGHRS and CDR2 as YFSETQ. With 0 bases removed from V and 0 bases from J, the gap between germline ends came to 9 bases. The CDR3 is 16 residues long. CDR3 residues: CASSLGQVSTNEKLFF. CDR3 coding DNA: TGCGCCAGCAGCTTGGGACAGGTGTCAACTAATGAAAAACTGTTTTTT.

This chain joins TRBV2 and TRBJ2-5; D not resolved. V was cut by 4 bases and J by 11 bases, with 8 bases left in between. Germline V CDR1 and CDR2: SNHLY, FYNNEI. This CDR3 comprises 10 residues. CDR3 nucleotides: TGTGCCAGCAGTGGCGCCGGGCAGTACTTC. It is translated as CASSGAGQYF.

This chain connects TRBV28 to TRBJ2-7; 12 positions agree with TRBD1. The CDR3 has 17 amino acids. From germline, CDR1 is MDHEN and CDR2 SYDVKM. After removal of 4 bases from V and 4 bases from J, the junction contained 11 bases not matched to a gene. The CDR3 nucleotides read TGTGCCAGCAGTTCCCCCGGGACAGGGGGCAAAAGGTACGAGCAGTACTTC. Translated: CASSSPGTGGKRYEQYF.

The gene calls are TRBV19 and TRBJ2-1, with 11 bases fitting TRBD2. The CDR3 consists of 15 residues. With V trimmed by 0 bases and J by 6 bases, 1 base remained unmatched. The germline gives CDR1 LNHDA, CDR2 SQIVND (reference sequence). CDR3 sequence: CASSIELAGANEQFF. CDR3 nucleotides: TGTGCCAGTAGTATAGAACTAGCGGGAGCCAATGAGCAGTTCTTC.

The chain combines TRBV6-1 with TRBJ2-1, with D unclear. The germline CDR1 and CDR2 sequences are MNHNS and SASEGT. This CDR3 is built from 16 residues. Deletions cut 0 bases from V and 0 bases from J, with 9 bases between. Here the CDR3 DNA reads TGTGCCAGCAGTGAAGCGGGCAGGAACTCCTACAATGAGCAGTTCTTC. It codes for CASSEAGRNSYNEQFF.

The chain couples TRBV2 to TRBJ2-3; 14 nucleotides align to TRBD2. Germline V lookup: CDR1 SNHLY, CDR2 FYNNEI. The CDR3 has 17 amino acids. After removal of 5 bases from V and 3 bases from J, the junction contained 7 bases not matched to a gene. CDR3 DNA sequence: TGTGCCAGCAGTTGGACTAGCGGGAGGATTAGAACAGATACGCAGTATTTT. Translation: CASSWTSGRIRTDTQYF.

The chain carries TRBV9 and TRBJ2-2; TRBD2 agrees at 11 bases. Unmatched junction bases numbered 10, after V lost 3 bases and J lost 9 bases. Germline V gene data show CDR1 as SGDLS and CDR2 as YYNGEE. This CDR3 spans 16 amino acids. The CDR3 DNA sequence: TGTGCCAGCAGCGAAACTAGCGGGAGAGGTGGGTGGGAGCTGTTTTTT. This gives the protein CASSETSGRGGWELFF.